A selection of T cell receptor beta chains follows, all from one sample in a study of cytomegalovirus exposure and HLA in healthy donors. The table came from immunoSEQ multiplex PCR; TCRdb's copy has only in-frame clones and leaves some out. The profile shows around 300,000 clones, roughly nine tenths of them singletons. The sample comprised PBMCs. The receptors derive from a woman in her 30s in good health and CMV-seropositive. Both conserved end residues are part of each CDR3. Fields, in order: clone size, V gene, J gene, D gene, CDR3 DNA, CDR3 protein. A D gene is named only where the DNA matches it firmly. For some rows the clone size is stated as once, few or many, or as a class when expanded; others skip it.

size: -
V: TRBV12-5
J: TRBJ2-1
D: TRBD2
DNA: TGTGCTAGTGGTTTGGTAACGGTAGCGGGGTACAATGAGCAGTTCTTC
CDR3: CASGLVTVAGYNEQFF

size: -
V: TRBV2
J: TRBJ2-7
D: TRBD1
DNA: TGTGCCAGCAGTTCCGGACAGGCCCGGGATCGGCACTACGAGCAGTACTTC
CDR3: CASSSGQARDRHYEQYF

size: -
V: TRBV28
J: TRBJ1-2
D: -
DNA: TGTGCCAGCTCTCAAAGGACGAACTATGGCTACACCTTC
CDR3: CASSQRTNYGYTF

size: -
V: TRBV4-1
J: TRBJ1-5
D: TRBD1
DNA: TGCGCCAGCAGCCAGGGGGACAGGGTTTATCAGCCCCAGCATTTT
CDR3: CASSQGDRVYQPQHF

size: -
V: TRBV4-3
J: TRBJ1-2
D: -
DNA: TGCGCCAGCAGCCAAGGGACCGCCCCTAGCAATGGCTACACCTTC
CDR3: CASSQGTAPSNGYTF

size: -
V: TRBV5-4
J: TRBJ2-5
D: -
DNA: TGTGCCAGCAGCTTGCTTCCTAGGTTGTACCAAGAGACCCAGTACTTC
CDR3: CASSLLPRLYQETQYF

size: once
V: TRBV5-1
J: TRBJ2-2
D: TRBD1
DNA: TGCGCCAGCATGGGACAGGGACCAAGGACGAACACCGGGGAGCTGTTTTTT
CDR3: CASMGQGPRTNTGELFF

size: -
V: TRBV4-2
J: TRBJ1-3
D: TRBD1
DNA: TGTGCCAGCAGCCCATCCGGGACAGTCGAAAACACCATATATTTT
CDR3: CASSPSGTVENTIYF

size: -
V: TRBV5-4
J: TRBJ2-7
D: -
DNA: TGTGCCAGCAGCTCAGACGACGAGCAGTACTTC
CDR3: CASSSDDEQYF

size: -
V: TRBV18
J: TRBJ1-1
D: TRBD1
DNA: TGTGCCAGCTCCCGGAAAGAGACAGGGACGGTCACTGAAGCTTTCTTT
CDR3: CASSRKETGTVTEAFF

size: -
V: TRBV5-1
J: TRBJ1-4
D: -
DNA: TGCGCCAGCAGGACACCCGGGGGAGCTAATGAAAAACTGTTTTTT
CDR3: CASRTPGGANEKLFF

size: -
V: TRBV7-2
J: TRBJ1-5
D: -
DNA: TGTGCCAGCAGCCACCCGGACCTTTGGCCCCAGCATTTT
CDR3: CASSHPDLWPQHF

size: once
V: TRBV7-6
J: TRBJ2-3
D: TRBD2
DNA: TGTGCCAGCTCACGGACTAGCGGGAGTTCGGGGACAGATACGCAGTATTTT
CDR3: CASSRTSGSSGTDTQYF

size: -
V: TRBV29-1
J: TRBJ2-1
D: TRBD2
DNA: TGCAGCGTTGTTAGGGTCGCTAGCGGGATAGGCAATGAGCAGTTCTTC
CDR3: CSVVRVASGIGNEQFF

size: -
V: TRBV2
J: TRBJ2-3
D: -
DNA: TGTGCCAGCAGTGTGCGCCAGGGATTCACAGATACGCAGTATTTT
CDR3: CASSVRQGFTDTQYF

size: -
V: TRBV11-3
J: TRBJ2-1
D: -
DNA: TGTGCCAGCAGCCCCACAAAGTACAATGAGCAGTTCTTC
CDR3: CASSPTKYNEQFF

size: -
V: TRBV27
J: TRBJ2-7
D: TRBD2
DNA: TGTGCCAGCAGTTCCGCGACTAGCGGGAACTACGAGCAGTACTTC
CDR3: CASSSATSGNYEQYF

size: few
V: TRBV10-2
J: TRBJ2-7
D: -
DNA: TGCGCCAGCAGTGAATACGGGGGCGAGCAGTACTTC
CDR3: CASSEYGGEQYF

size: -
V: TRBV6-1
J: TRBJ2-3
D: -
DNA: TGTGCCAGCACAGTGAGGGACCTCACAGATACGCAGTATTTT
CDR3: CASTVRDLTDTQYF

size: -
V: TRBV7-2
J: TRBJ2-1
D: -
DNA: TGTGCCAGCAGCTTGACGATAGGGGAGCAGTTCTTC
CDR3: CASSLTIGEQFF

size: -
V: TRBV27
J: TRBJ2-5
D: -
DNA: TGTGCCAGCAGTTTTTCGGCGGGAAGCCAAGAGACCCAGTACTTC
CDR3: CASSFSAGSQETQYF

size: -
V: TRBV30
J: TRBJ1-1
D: TRBD1
DNA: TGTGCCTGGAAACACAGGGGGAGAACTGAAGCTTTCTTT
CDR3: CAWKHRGRTEAFF

size: once
V: TRBV30
J: TRBJ1-1
D: -
DNA: TGTGCCTGCCCAGGGTTGCGCACTGAAGCTTTCTTT
CDR3: CACPGLRTEAFF

size: -
V: TRBV6-5
J: TRBJ2-1
D: -
DNA: TGTGCCAGCAGTCCGGGGGTAGCGGCGAGTAATGAGCAGTTCTTC
CDR3: CASSPGVAASNEQFF

size: -
V: TRBV4-2
J: TRBJ2-4
D: TRBD1
DNA: TGTGCCAGCAGCCAAGATCCAGGACAGGGAAAAAACATTCAGTACTTC
CDR3: CASSQDPGQGKNIQYF

size: -
V: TRBV7-6
J: TRBJ2-7
D: TRBD2
DNA: TGTGCCAGCAGCTTATGGACTAGCGGGTACGAGCAGTACTTC
CDR3: CASSLWTSGYEQYF

size: -
V: TRBV6-6
J: TRBJ2-2
D: TRBD1
DNA: TGTGCCAGCAAGGGAACGGGGACAGGTTCCACCGGGGAGCTGTTTTTT
CDR3: CASKGTGTGSTGELFF

size: -
V: TRBV6-5
J: TRBJ1-6
D: -
DNA: TGTGCCACACGGGTCGCAGGGAAAAGTTCACCCCTCCACTTT
CDR3: CATRVAGKSSPLHF

size: -
V: TRBV7-8
J: TRBJ2-3
D: TRBD2
DNA: TGTGCCAGCAGCCAAACTAGCGGGAGATTCACAGATACGCAGTATTTT
CDR3: CASSQTSGRFTDTQYF

size: few
V: TRBV19
J: TRBJ1-1
D: -
DNA: TGTGCCAGTATCTATGGTGGAACTGAAGCTTTCTTT
CDR3: CASIYGGTEAFF

size: -
V: TRBV27
J: TRBJ1-5
D: -
DNA: TGTGCCAGCAGTTTAGTCGGCAATCAGCCCCAGCATTTT
CDR3: CASSLVGNQPQHF

size: -
V: TRBV11-3
J: TRBJ2-7
D: TRBD2
DNA: TGTGCCAGCAGCTCCTCGGCCAGGGAGGGACAGTACTTC
CDR3: CASSSSAREGQYF

size: -
V: TRBV2
J: TRBJ2-7
D: -
DNA: TGTGCCAGCAGTTTGGACCCAACCTACGAGCAGTACTTC
CDR3: CASSLDPTYEQYF

size: few
V: TRBV18
J: TRBJ1-6
D: TRBD1
DNA: TGTGCCAGCTCAACGGACAGGAATTCACCCCTCCACTTT
CDR3: CASSTDRNSPLHF

size: few
V: TRBV28
J: TRBJ1-5
D: TRBD1
DNA: TGTGCCAGCAGCAGCAGGGGGCCTAGCAATCAGCCCCAGCATTTT
CDR3: CASSSRGPSNQPQHF

size: -
V: TRBV7-2
J: TRBJ2-7
D: TRBD1
DNA: TGTGCCAGCAGCTCGCCCCGGACAGGCCACTACGAGCAGTACTTC
CDR3: CASSSPRTGHYEQYF

size: -
V: TRBV5-6
J: TRBJ2-5
D: TRBD1
DNA: TGTGCCAGCAGCCCACACCCGGGGGAATTGGGACAGGAGGAGACCCAGTACTTC
CDR3: CASSPHPGELGQEETQYF

size: -
V: TRBV4-3
J: TRBJ2-7
D: -
DNA: TGCGCCAGCAGCCAAGTTCAGGGGTCCTACGAGCAGTACTTC
CDR3: CASSQVQGSYEQYF

size: -
V: TRBV27
J: TRBJ1-2
D: -
DNA: TGTGCCAGCAGTTCCACCCACTCGTCGGGGGCCAAGGGTGGCTACACCTTC
CDR3: CASSSTHSSGAKGGYTF

size: -
V: TRBV19
J: TRBJ1-2
D: TRBD1
DNA: TGTGCCAGTAGTTCCCCGGGACAGATTCTTGGTGGCTACACCTTC
CDR3: CASSSPGQILGGYTF

size: -
V: TRBV2
J: TRBJ2-7
D: -
DNA: TGTGCCACCTATTTATGGGGGTACGACGAGCAGTACTTC
CDR3: CATYLWGYDEQYF

size: -
V: TRBV4-3
J: TRBJ2-1
D: TRBD2
DNA: TGCGCCAGCAGTACTAGCGTTGCCTACAATGAGCAGTTCTTC
CDR3: CASSTSVAYNEQFF

size: -
V: TRBV7-7
J: TRBJ2-5
D: -
DNA: TGTGCCAGCAGCCCGACTAGGGGCGAGACCCAGTACTTC
CDR3: CASSPTRGETQYF

size: -
V: TRBV4-2
J: TRBJ2-6
D: TRBD2
DNA: TGTGCCAGCAGCCAAGATCCGGGAGGGCCGGGTGGGGCCAACGTCCTGACTTTC
CDR3: CASSQDPGGPGGANVLTF

size: -
V: TRBV6-6
J: TRBJ2-1
D: -
DNA: TGTGCCAGCCTCGAGTGGCGGGGCGTCACCTACAATGAGCAGTTCTTC
CDR3: CASLEWRGVTYNEQFF

size: once
V: TRBV29-1
J: TRBJ1-3
D: -
DNA: TGCAGCGTAGAGACTCTTGGAAACACCATATATTTT
CDR3: CSVETLGNTIYF

size: -
V: TRBV29-1
J: TRBJ2-1
D: -
DNA: TGCAGCCTCGCCTCCTACGATGTCAGGTTCTTC
CDR3: CSLASYDVRFF

size: -
V: TRBV5-4
J: TRBJ1-2
D: TRBD1
DNA: TGTGCCAGCAGCTCACCACGACAGGGATCGTATGGCTACACCTTC
CDR3: CASSSPRQGSYGYTF

size: -
V: TRBV5-1
J: TRBJ2-5
D: -
DNA: TGCGCCAGCAGCTTGGGCCTCGAGACCCAGTACTTC
CDR3: CASSLGLETQYF

size: -
V: TRBV27
J: TRBJ2-7
D: TRBD1
DNA: TGTGCCAGCAGCCTGGGACAGGACTACGAGCAGTACTTC
CDR3: CASSLGQDYEQYF

size: once
V: TRBV13
J: TRBJ1-2
D: TRBD1
DNA: TGTGCCAGCAGTAAATGGACAGGGTCGCCTTATGGCTACACCTTC
CDR3: CASSKWTGSPYGYTF

size: -
V: TRBV6-1
J: TRBJ2-7
D: TRBD2
DNA: TGTGCCAGCAGTTCCCGGACTAGCGCCTACGAGCAGTACTTC
CDR3: CASSSRTSAYEQYF

size: -
V: TRBV6-1
J: TRBJ2-7
D: TRBD1
DNA: TGTGCCAGCAGTGAAGCTGCAGGGGGCAACGGCTACGAGCAGTACTTC
CDR3: CASSEAAGGNGYEQYF

size: -
V: TRBV5-1
J: TRBJ2-2
D: TRBD2
DNA: TGCGCCAGCAGGCTACCGGGACTAGCGTCGAACACCGGGGAGCTGTTTTTT
CDR3: CASRLPGLASNTGELFF